These 23 T cell receptor beta chains were sequenced from one sample in a study of shared clonotypes between healthy human individuals. This table comes from immunoSEQ multiplex PCR, and its TCRdb copy is limited to in-frame clones, with some not included. This table has 550,000 to 800,000 clones, approximately 74% appearing once. Sequencing was performed on memory CD4+ T cells sorted from blood. Regarding subset: CD45RA-negative fraction. Receptors originate from a woman younger than 45 in good health.

The genes are TRBV30 and TRBJ2-5; 7 nucleotides match TRBD1. The DNA end is a closer match to TRBJ2-7, so the J assignment may be wrong. The CDR3 loop spans 13 amino acids. Germline V lookup: CDR1 GTSNPN, CDR2 SVGIG (reference sequence). The CDR3 region is CAWRRTGSYEQYF. The DNA for the CDR3 is TGTGCCTGGAGAAGGACAGGCTCCTACGAGCAGTACTTC.

The genes are TRBV28 and TRBJ1-5; D unclear. V lost 8 bases to trimming and J lost 7 bases, with 12 bases between them. The CDR3 runs to 12 residues. Per germline, CDR1 MDHEN and CDR2 SYDVKM. Here the CDR3 reads CASRPPQQPQHF. The CDR3, as DNA: TGTGCCAGCCGTCCCCCCCAACAGCCCCAGCATTTT.

As for this clone: Just one base apart from a much larger clone, this may be a read error. This sample includes further DNA sequences coding for the same CDR3. This chain uses TRBV27 with TRBJ1-4; D gene unclear. CDR1 and CDR2 from the germline V gene are MNHEY and SMNVEV (reference sequence). This CDR3 is built from 15 residues. CDR3 protein: CASQKLDATNEKLFF. The CDR3 bases are TGTGCCAGCCAAAAATTAGATGCAACTAATGAAAAGCTGTTTTTT. Full variable domain (missing parts from reference TRBV27 and TRBJ1-4): EAQVTQNPRYLITVTGKKLTVTCSQNMNHEYMSWYRQDPGLGLRQIYYSMNVEVTDKGDVPEGYKVSRKEKRNFPLILESPSPNQTSLYFCASQKLDATNEKLFFGSGTQLSVL.

V gene TRBV10-3 combines with J gene TRBJ1-5, with TRBD1 matching over 7 bases. V was clipped by 3 bases and J by 1 base; unmatched bases: 6. This CDR3 has 16 amino acids. CDR1 and CDR2 from the germline V gene are ENHRY and SYGVKD. CDR3 loop: CAISETPGGSNQPQHF. The CDR3, as DNA: TGTGCCATCAGTGAAACACCAGGGGGAAGCAATCAGCCCCAGCATTTT.

The chain employs TRBV29-1 and TRBJ2-1; no clear D. The ends were cut back, 6 bases at V and 9 bases at J, with 24 bases in the middle. There are 15 residues in the CDR3. Germline lookup yields CDR1 SQVTM and CDR2 ANQGSEA. The CDR3 region has the DNA TGCAGCGTATTCGCGTCCGGGCCAGTTTTCGGTGAGCAGTTCTTC. This translates into CSVFASGPVFGEQFF.

V and J are TRBV7-9 and TRBJ1-5, with D possibly TRBD1 on 6 matching bases. This CDR3 comprises 15 residues. Germline values: CDR1 SEHNR, CDR2 FQNEAQ (reference sequence). V lost 6 bases, J lost 0 bases, and 12 bases lay in between. The CDR3 DNA is TGTGCCAGCAGTTCTAGGGGGGATAGCAATCAGCCCCAGCATTTT. This encodes CASSSRGDSNQPQHF.

The chain couples TRBV4-2 to TRBJ2-5; D is unclear. The DNA end lines up better with TRBJ2-7; the J call may be wrong. This CDR3 has 15 amino acids. Germline V gene data show CDR1 as LGHNA and CDR2 as YNFKEQ. CDR3 in amino acids: CASSRPDRSGYEQYF. CDR3 nucleotide sequence: TGTGCCAGCAGTCGACCCGATCGGTCGGGCTACGAGCAGTACTTC.

V and J are TRBV18 and TRBJ1-1; unclear D gene. The CDR3 contains 16 residues. Germline CDR1 KGHSH, CDR2 LQKENI. Trimming took 1 base from V and 7 from J, leaving 19 bases between them. The CDR3 sequence: CASSPRTTASLSEAFF. The CDR3 coding sequence is TGTGCCAGCTCACCACGGACCACGGCCAGTCTGAGTGAAGCTTTCTTT.

Of note for this clone: Different DNA sequences within this sample yield the same CDR3. V usage is TRBV28 and J usage is TRBJ2-3; TRBD1 matches at 7 bases. This CDR3 spans 14 amino acids. Germline V gene data show CDR1 as MDHEN and CDR2 as SYDVKM. The V gene end was trimmed by 6 bases and the J gene end by 2 bases; junction bases not matched to a gene: 5. The CDR3 nucleotides are TGTGCCAGCAGCCCCGGGACAGACACAGATACGCAGTATTTT. It translates to CASSPGTDTDTQYF.

The chain links TRBV18 to TRBJ1-4; D uncertain. The germline V gene has CDR1 KGHSH and CDR2 LQKENI. Trimming took 8 bases from V and 8 from J, leaving 21 bases between them. CDR3 size: 15 residues. The CDR3 coding sequence is TGTGCCAGCCAAAAGGACGGCTCCGGAAACGAAAAACTGTTTTTT. Residues: CASQKDGSGNEKLFF. The full variable domain, its missing parts supplied by reference TRBV18 and TRBJ1-4, is NAGVMQNPRHLVRRRGQEARLRCSPMKGHSHVYWYRQLPEEGLKFMVYLQKENIIDESGMPKERFSAEFPKEGPSILRIQQVVRGDSAAYFCASQKDGSGNEKLFFGSGTQLSVL.

The V call is TRBV9, the J call TRBJ1-6, with TRBD1 matching over 7 bases. V was clipped by 1 base and J by 5 bases; unmatched bases: 0. The CDR3 is made up of 14 amino acids. Germline V gives CDR1 SGDLS, CDR2 YYNGEE. CDR3 in DNA: TGTGCCAGCAGCGTAACAGGGGATAATTCACCCCTCCACTTT. This encodes CASSVTGDNSPLHF.

This clone appeared once. Other DNA sequences in this sample translate to the same CDR3. The J gene is TRBJ2-5, the V gene TRBV5-1; TRBD1 might be the D (5 bases). This CDR3 spans 14 amino acids. CDR1 and CDR2 from the germline V gene are SGHRS and YFSETQ. Trimming took off 1 base at V and 1 base at J, with 8 bases between the two ends. In DNA, the CDR3 is TGCGCCAGCAGCTTGACAGGCACCCAAGAGACCCAGTACTTC. This gives the protein CASSLTGTQETQYF.

V and J are TRBV5-4 and TRBJ1-1; D is undetermined. This CDR3 region has 12 residues. V lost 3 bases and J lost 1, with 4 bases in between. Germline CDR1 SGHNT, CDR2 YYREEE (reference sequence). CDR3 in amino acids: CASSYGNTEAFF. The DNA of the CDR3 is TGTGCCAGCAGCTACGGGAACACTGAAGCTTTCTTT.

This clone is a singleton in its sample. The genes are TRBV18 and TRBJ1-2; TRBD1 is a possible D gene (5 bases). The germline V gene has CDR1 KGHSH and CDR2 LQKENI. CDR3 length: 18 residues. Trimming took off 2 bases at V and 2 bases at J, with 21 bases between the two ends. The chain's CDR3 is CASSPFWPSAGANYGYTF. The CDR3 DNA sequence: TGTGCCAGCTCACCATTTTGGCCGAGCGCCGGGGCAAACTATGGCTACACCTTC.

This chain links TRBV4-2 with TRBJ2-1; D perhaps matches TRBD1 (5 bases). Trimming cost V 3 bases and J 6 bases, with 12 bases left between them. This CDR3 is built from 14 residues. CDR1 is LGHNA and CDR2 is YNFKEQ in the germline V gene. DNA of the CDR3: TGTGCCAGCAGCCAGATCGTGGGGCGCAATGAGCAGTTCTTC. Translated: CASSQIVGRNEQFF.

This clone ranks as medium-sized. The genes are TRBV28 and TRBJ2-2; 11 bases map to TRBD1. The CDR3 runs to 16 residues. CDR1 and CDR2 from the germline V gene are MDHEN and SYDVKM. J lost 4 bases, V lost 4 bases, and 5 bases had no gene match. The CDR3 here is CASSYLGTGGTGELFF. DNA for the CDR3: TGTGCCAGCAGTTACCTCGGGACAGGGGGCACCGGGGAGCTGTTTTTT.

This clone was observed a handful of times. In nucleotides, the CDR3 is TGTGCCAGCAGTTACAGGGGGGGACAGGGAGTCCACGAGCAGTACTTC. Its protein is CASSYRGGQGVHEQYF. V usage is TRBV6-5 and J usage is TRBJ2-7; 9 nucleotides align to TRBD1. Trimming removed 2 bases from V and 5 bases from J; junction bases left unmatched: 10. This CDR3 spans 16 amino acids. In germline, CDR1 is MNHEY, CDR2 SVGAGI.

The chain recombines TRBV6-1 with TRBJ1-5, with no clear D. The CDR3 sequence is 13 residues long. Trimming left V 2 bases short and J 7 bases short, with 9 bases between. The germline V gene encodes CDR1 MNHNS and CDR2 SASEGT. DNA of the CDR3: TGTGCCAGCAGTGAATTAGACGGGCAGCCCCAGCATTTT. Protein product: CASSELDGQPQHF.

There are many counts of this clone. This chain uses TRBV11-1 with TRBJ1-1, with D unclear. The V end lost 0 bases, the J end lost 2 bases, and 22 bases lay between the germline ends. Looked up from germline, CDR1 is SGHAT and CDR2 is FQDESV (reference sequence). This CDR3 region has 19 residues. CDR3 sequence reads: CASSLALIRRGSANTEAFF. As DNA, the CDR3 is TGTGCCAGCAGCTTAGCGCTAATTAGGCGGGGTTCCGCCAACACTGAAGCTTTCTTT.

This clone was observed many times. Other DNA variants within this sample encode the same CDR3. This chain's CDR3 is CASSTASGSYNEQFF. DNA for the CDR3: TGCGCCAGCAGCACCGCTAGCGGCTCCTACAATGAGCAGTTCTTC. The chain joins TRBV5-1 to TRBJ2-1; 7 bases fit TRBD2. Germline values: CDR1 SGHRS, CDR2 YFSETQ. There are 15 residues in the CDR3. Unmatched junction bases numbered 4, after V lost 4 bases and J lost 0 bases.

This clone was recorded a few times. Other DNA sequences in the same sample also yield this CDR3. This sequence joins TRBV5-4 and TRBJ1-2, with D tentatively TRBD1 (6 bases). The CDR3 sequence is 14 residues long. Germline V CDR1 and CDR2: SGHNT, YYREEE (reference sequence). Trimming pared 0 bases from V and 0 bases from J, leaving 6 bases between. The CDR3 DNA reads as TGTGCCAGCAGCTTGGCAGGGGCTAACTATGGCTACACCTTC. This encodes CASSLAGANYGYTF.

This rearrangement joins TRBV21-1 to TRBJ2-7; the table's D call TRBD2 went unverified against the DNA. TRBV21-1 is annotated as a pseudogene. The CDR3 runs 17 residues. CDR3 DNA: TGTGCCAGCAGCAATAACCCCTTGGCGGTGAGCTCCTACGAGCAGTACTTC. Protein product: CASSNNPLAVSSYEQYF.

This clone was picked up one time. The rearrangement links TRBV19 to TRBJ2-7, with 7 bases identical to TRBD1. The J segment lost 3 bases and the V segment lost 7 bases, leaving 12 bases of the junction unmatched. The CDR3 loop spans 15 amino acids. Germline assignment: CDR1 LNHDA and CDR2 SQIVND (reference sequence). Here the CDR3 reads CASTGIRDSYYEQYF. DNA for the CDR3: TGTGCCAGTACCGGAATCCGGGACAGCTACTACGAGCAGTACTTC.